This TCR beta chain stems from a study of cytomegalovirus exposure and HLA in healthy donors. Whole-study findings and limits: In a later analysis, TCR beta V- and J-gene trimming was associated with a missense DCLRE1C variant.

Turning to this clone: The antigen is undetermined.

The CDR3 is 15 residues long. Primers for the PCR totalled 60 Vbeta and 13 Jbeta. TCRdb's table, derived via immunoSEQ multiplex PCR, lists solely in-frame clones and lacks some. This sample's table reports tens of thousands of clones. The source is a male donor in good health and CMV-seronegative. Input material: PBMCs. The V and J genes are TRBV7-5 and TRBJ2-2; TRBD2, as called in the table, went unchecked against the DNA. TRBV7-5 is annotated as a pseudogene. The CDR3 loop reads CVRRRLASITGELFF. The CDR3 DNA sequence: TGTGTCAGAAGGAGACTAGCGAGCATCACCGGGGAGCTGTTTTTT.